The subject of this entry is one T cell receptor (beta chain). Data came from immunoSEQ multiplex PCR; TCRdb stores just in-frame clones and leaves some out. This sample has more than 65,000 clones; around nine tenths occur once, and the top ten carry about 5.2%. These data originate in a study of blood T cell repertoires in COVID-19. CDR1 and CDR2 from the germline V gene are MNHEY and SMNVEV (reference sequence). V was pared by 10 bases and J by 4 bases, with 4 bases of the junction left unmatched. The CDR3 is 12 amino acids. The receptor comes from a man aged 60 to 75 with acute or convalescent COVID-19. J is TRBJ2-1 and V is TRBV27; 7 bases fit TRBD2. The sequenced sample was peripheral blood. The chain's CDR3 is CAIGGGYNEQFF. In DNA form, the CDR3 reads TGTGCCATTGGGGGGGGTTACAATGAGCAGTTCTTC.